Included here is one T cell receptor (beta chain) sequence, with context. The data are from a study of T cell changes during pregnancy in multiple sclerosis. The CDR3 is 13 residues long. CDR1 and CDR2 from the germline V gene are LGHNA and YSLEER. The V end lost 1 base, the J end lost 5 bases, and 8 bases lay between the germline ends. Libraries were prepared by immunoSEQ multiplex PCR; TCRdb keeps only in-frame clonotypes and omits some of them. The sample carries tens of thousands of clones, over 90% recorded once. This receptor was obtained from a female donor with multiple sclerosis, enrolled in a pregnancy study. Sample: peripheral blood, taken in the first trimester of pregnancy. The chain links TRBV4-3 to TRBJ2-5; TRBD1 is a possible D gene (5 bases). In nucleotides, the CDR3 is TGCGCCAGCAGCCAAGGCCCAGGGGAGACCCAGTACTTC. Its translation is CASSQGPGETQYF.